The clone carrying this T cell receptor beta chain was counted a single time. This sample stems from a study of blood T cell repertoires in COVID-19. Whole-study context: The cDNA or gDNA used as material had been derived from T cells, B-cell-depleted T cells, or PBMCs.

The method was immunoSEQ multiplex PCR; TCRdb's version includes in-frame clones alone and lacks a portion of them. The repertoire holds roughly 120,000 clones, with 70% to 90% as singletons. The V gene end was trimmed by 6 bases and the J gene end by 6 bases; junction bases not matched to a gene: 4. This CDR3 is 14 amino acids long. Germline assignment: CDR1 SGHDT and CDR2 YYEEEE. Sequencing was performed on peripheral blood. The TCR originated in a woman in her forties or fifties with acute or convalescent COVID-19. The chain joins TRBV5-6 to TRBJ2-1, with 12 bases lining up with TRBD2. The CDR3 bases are TGTGCCAGCATGCTAGCGGGAGGGGGCAATGAGCAGTTCTTC. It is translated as CASMLAGGGNEQFF.